This entry is about one TCR beta chain. Its specificity is unknown. The data originate from a study of vaccination effects on CD4 cells after COVID-19. The wider study: After the second dose, samples were taken at median day 72.

Data came from immunoSEQ multiplex PCR; TCRdb stores just in-frame clones and leaves some out. There are 37,000 or so clones in the sample; approximately 70% occur only once, and less than 9.5% lies in the top ten. With 3 bases clipped from V and 2 bases from J, the junction kept 5 bases outside the gene matches. The germline gives CDR1 KGHSH, CDR2 LQKENI. The CDR3 length is 15 residues. The authors isolated CD4+ T cells after about eleven days of culture. Participants got two doses of BNT162b2 or mRNA-1273 vaccine. Sample: CD4+ T cells from PBMCs cultured without peptide, taken after COVID-19 vaccination. The chain couples TRBV18 to TRBJ2-5, with 8 bases lining up with TRBD1. The receptor's source is a human donor who received a COVID-19 vaccine. The CDR3 bases are TGTGCCAGCTCACCCCGGACAGGGCGACAAGAGACCCAGTACTTC. As protein: CASSPRTGRQETQYF.